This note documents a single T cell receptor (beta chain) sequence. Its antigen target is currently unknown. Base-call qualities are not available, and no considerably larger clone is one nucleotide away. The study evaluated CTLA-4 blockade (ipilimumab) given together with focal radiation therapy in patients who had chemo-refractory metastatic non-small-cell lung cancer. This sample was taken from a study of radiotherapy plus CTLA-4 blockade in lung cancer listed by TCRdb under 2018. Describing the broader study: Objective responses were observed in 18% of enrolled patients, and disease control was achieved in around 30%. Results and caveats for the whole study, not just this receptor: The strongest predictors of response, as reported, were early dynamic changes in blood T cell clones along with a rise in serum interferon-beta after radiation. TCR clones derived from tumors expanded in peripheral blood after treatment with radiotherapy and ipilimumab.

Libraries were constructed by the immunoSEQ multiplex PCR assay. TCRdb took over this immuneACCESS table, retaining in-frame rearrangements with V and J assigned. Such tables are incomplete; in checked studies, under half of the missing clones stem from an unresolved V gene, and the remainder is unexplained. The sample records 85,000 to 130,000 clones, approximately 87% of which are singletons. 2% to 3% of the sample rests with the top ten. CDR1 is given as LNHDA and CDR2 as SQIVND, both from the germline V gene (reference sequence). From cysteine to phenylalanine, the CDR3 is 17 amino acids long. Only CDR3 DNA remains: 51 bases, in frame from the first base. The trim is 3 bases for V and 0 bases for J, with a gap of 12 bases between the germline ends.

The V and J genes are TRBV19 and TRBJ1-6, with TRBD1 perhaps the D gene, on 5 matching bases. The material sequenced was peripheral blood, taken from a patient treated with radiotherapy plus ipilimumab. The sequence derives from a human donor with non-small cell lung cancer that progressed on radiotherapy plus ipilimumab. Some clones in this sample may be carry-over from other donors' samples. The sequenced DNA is TGTGCCAGTAGTATCCGGGGCCGAAGCTCCTATAATTCACCCCTCCACTTT. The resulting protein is CASSIRGRSSYNSPLHF.